Below, 32 T cell receptor beta chains from the same sample are listed, as sequenced in a study of metastatic and nonmetastatic thyroid tumors (dated by TCRdb to between 2020 and 2021). Library preparation employed PCR. Sequencing used an Illumina HiSeq 4000. TCRdb ran its own pipeline on the public reads, namely fastp trimming at Q25 and MiXCR clone calling, and kept in-frame beta chains. The table for this sample lists roughly 70,000 clones; around 19% of them were counted only once. Together, the top ten hold roughly 12% of the sample. Before undergoing thyroid surgery, none of the patients had been given any kind of treatment. The source material was blood. The source is a female donor with papillary thyroid cancer or a benign thyroid nodule (not recorded which). Some clones in this sample may be carry-over from other donors' samples.

This clone was counted many times. One base away lies a much larger clone, so this may be a sequencing read error. The genes are TRBV11-2 and TRBJ1-6, with unresolved D. The CDR3 loop spans 15 amino acids. The germline gives CDR1 SGHAT, CDR2 FQNNGV. As DNA, the CDR3 is TGTGCCAGCAGCTTAGAGACGGATATATATTCACCCCCCCACTTT. Translating it yields CASSLETDIYSPPHF.

The chain employs TRBV13 and TRBJ2-7, with D maybe TRBD1 (5 bases). Germline V gives CDR1 PRHDT, CDR2 FYEKMQ (reference sequence). The length of the CDR3 is 17 residues. V lost 6 bases, J lost 6 bases, and 27 bases lay in between. CDR3 coding DNA: TGTGCCAGCAGTAAGGCCCCAGGACACACCTCAATCTCCGAGCAGTACTTC. Protein product: CASSKAPGHTSISEQYF.

This clone was counted a few times. This may be a read error: a much more frequent sequence differs by one nucleotide. The chain is built from TRBV6-1 and TRBJ2-3; TRBD1 aligns across 10 bases. CDR1 is MNHNS and CDR2 is SASEGT in the germline V gene. The CDR3 is made up of 15 amino acids. The CDR3 DNA reads TGTGCCGGCAGTGTAGGGGACAGGGGAGTAGATACGCAGTATTTT. Translating it yields CAGSVGDRGVDTQYF.

This clone was seen many times. CDR3 protein: CASSPIVNTEAFF. In DNA, the CDR3 is TGTGCCAGCAGTCCCATAGTGAACACTGAAGCTTTCTTT. The chain links TRBV2 to TRBJ1-1; D call uncertain. Germline-derived CDR1 and CDR2 are SNHLY and FYNNEI. This CDR3 is built from 13 residues. V lost 5 bases, J lost 0 bases, and 7 bases lay in between.

This clone was counted only a few times. One base away lies a much larger clone, so this may be a sequencing read error. The same CDR3 can be traced to other DNA sequences in this sample. The CDR3 here is CASMGGESREQFF. CDR3 coding DNA: TGCGCCAGTATGGGGGGAGAGTCGCGTGAGCAGTTCTTC. The chain is built from TRBV10-1 and TRBJ2-1, with a tentative D call TRBD2 (6 bases). The CDR3 is 13 residues long. Germline values: CDR1 WNHNN, CDR2 SYGVQD (reference sequence). V was clipped by 9 bases and J by 9 bases, with 18 bases between them.

With respect to this clone: The junction departs from germline at one end; a sequencing error may be responsible. V usage is TRBV5-1 and J usage is TRBJ2-7, with 7 bases matching TRBD1. CDR1 and CDR2 from the germline V gene are SGHRS and YFSETQ. This CDR3 comprises 14 residues. This chain's CDR3 is CASSSPSTGYDQYF. Written as DNA, the CDR3 is TGTGCCAGCAGCTCCCCCTCGACAGGGTACGATCAGTACTTC.

Many counts were recorded for this clone. The chain has TRBV2 and TRBJ2-5, with D possibly being TRBD1 (6 bases). CDR3 length equals 13 residues. Trimming pared 6 bases from V and 4 bases from J, leaving 12 bases between. Germline V CDR1 and CDR2: SNHLY, FYNNEI. CDR3 in DNA: TGTGCCAGCAGACAGGGCGACGTAGAGACCCAGTACTTC. Residues: CASRQGDVETQYF.

Many counts were recorded for this clone. The chain joins TRBV5-1 to TRBJ2-3; tentatively, D is TRBD2 (5 bases). This CDR3 spans 13 amino acids. CDR1 and CDR2 (germline): SGHRS, YFSETQ. V dropped 4 bases and J dropped 2 bases, with 8 bases sitting between them. The CDR3 region is CASSSGSTDTQYF. The DNA for the CDR3 is TGCGCCAGCAGCAGCGGATCCACAGATACGCAGTATTTT.

This clone was seen many times. The chain uses TRBV28 and TRBJ1-4, with D perhaps matching TRBD1 (5 bases). Trimming removed 8 bases at V and 15 bases at J, with 22 bases between. This CDR3 has 13 residues. CDR1 MDHEN and CDR2 SYDVKM come from the germline V gene. CDR3 residues: CASGKSGPWALFF. For the CDR3, the DNA is TGTGCCAGCGGAAAATCGGGACCATGGGCTTTGTTTTTT.

This clone was counted many times. The V and J genes are TRBV30 and TRBJ2-3; TRBD2 is a possible D gene (5 bases). This CDR3 contains 13 residues. Germline loops: CDR1 GTSNPN, CDR2 SVGIG (reference sequence). Trimming took off 3 bases at V and 0 bases at J, with 7 bases between the two ends. In nucleotides, the CDR3 is TGTGCCTGGAGCGGGATCAGCACAGATACGCAGTATTTT. Amino acids: CAWSGISTDTQYF.

This clone was detected ten times or more. The chain uses TRBV7-9 and TRBJ1-2, with D unresolved. CDR3 length: 12 amino acids. Deletions cut 4 bases from V and 4 bases from J, with 7 bases between. The germline V gene encodes CDR1 SEHNR and CDR2 FQNEAQ (reference sequence). The CDR3 nucleotides are TGTGCCAGCAGCTCCGGCGGCTATGGCTACACCTTC. Amino acid sequence: CASSSGGYGYTF.

This clone was counted at least ten times. A read error may be the cause here, since a much bigger clone is one base away. The same CDR3 is also encoded by other DNA sequences in this sample. The rearrangement uses TRBV6-1 and TRBJ1-3; D remains unclear. The ends were cut back, 11 bases at V and 4 bases at J, with 15 bases in the middle. This CDR3 is built from 13 residues. The germline CDR1 and CDR2 sequences are MNHNS and SASEGT. The CDR3 coding sequence is TGTGCCTTTGGGAGGTCACCCGGAAACACCATATATTTT. Translating gives CAFGRSPGNTIYF.

This clone was seen repeatedly, ten times or more. This chain joins TRBV30 and TRBJ2-5, with 14 bases fitting TRBD2. The CDR3 totals 17 residues. V dropped 2 bases and J dropped 5; count of bases not matched to a gene: 10. Germline lookup yields CDR1 GTSNPN and CDR2 SVGIG (reference sequence). The CDR3 loop is CAWSSGLAGAHGETQYF. DNA of the CDR3: TGTGCCTGGAGTTCGGGACTAGCGGGAGCGCACGGGGAGACCCAGTACTTC.

At least ten counts were recorded for this clone. The chain uses TRBV4-2 and TRBJ1-5, with D tentatively TRBD1 (5 bases). From germline, CDR1 is LGHNA and CDR2 YNFKEQ. The length of the CDR3 is 13 residues. V lost 4 bases to trimming and J lost 4 bases, with 8 bases between them. This chain's CDR3 is CASSRGENQPQHF. The CDR3, as DNA: TGTGCCAGCAGCCGGGGGGAGAATCAGCCCCAGCATTTT.

In its sample, this clone was seen many times. The chain uses TRBV19 and TRBJ2-2; D is uncertain. This CDR3 region has 14 residues. The germline gives CDR1 LNHDA, CDR2 SQIVND (reference sequence). V shed 5 bases and J shed 4 bases, with 11 bases lying between them. CDR3 in DNA: TGTGCCAGTAGTTTAGGGCTCTCCACCGGGGAGCTGTTTTTT. Translation: CASSLGLSTGELFF.

A remark on this clone: One base away lies a much larger clone, so this may be a sequencing read error. The chain joins TRBV5-5 to TRBJ2-7; perhaps TRBD2 as D (5 bases). Trimming stripped 2 bases from V and 0 bases from J, with 9 bases between. The CDR3 contains 14 residues. Germline CDR1 and CDR2: SGHKS and YYEKEE (reference sequence). CDR3: CASSFARGSYEQYF. CDR3 bases: TGTGCCAGCAGCTTTGCCCGGGGCTCCTACGAGCAGTACTTC.

The table lists this clone with many counts. The V gene is TRBV2, the J gene TRBJ1-2; D possibly corresponds to TRBD1 (6 bases). V lost 2 bases and J lost 4, with 14 bases in between. The CDR3 covers 15 residues. CDR1 SNHLY and CDR2 FYNNEI come from the germline V gene. The CDR3 DNA reads TGTGCCAGCAGTGAAACTTTGCAGGGGAGCTATGGCTACACCTTC. This sequence encodes CASSETLQGSYGYTF. The full variable domain, completed using reference TRBV2 and TRBJ1-2, is EPEVTQTPSHQVTQMGQEVILRCVPISNHLYFYWYRQILGQKVEFLVSFYNNEISEKSEIFDDQFSVERPDGSNFTLKIRSTKLEDSAMYFCASSETLQGSYGYTFGSGTRLTVV.

This clone was recorded at least ten times. The CDR3 DNA is TGTGCTAGTGGTTTCCATACAGGGGGTCCCGGGGAGCTGTTTTTT. Amino acids: CASGFHTGGPGELFF. The chain carries TRBV12-5 and TRBJ2-2, with 8 nucleotides matching TRBD1. Germline V gene sequence: CDR1 LGHNT, CDR2 FRNRAP. The CDR3 totals 15 residues. V gave up 3 bases and J gave up 6 bases; unmatched junction bases: 6.

This clone was observed at least ten times. The chain combines TRBV14 with TRBJ1-6; no clear D. The CDR3 covers 13 residues. With 7 bases removed from V and 7 bases from J, the gap between germline ends came to 11 bases. Germline CDR1 reads SGHDN; CDR2 reads FVKESK. In nucleotides, the CDR3 is TGTGCCAGCAACGCCCGGGAGAATTCACCCCTCCACTTT. This sequence encodes CASNARENSPLHF.

This clone was seen ten or more times. A much larger clone differs by one base, so this may be a read error. Distinct nucleotide sequences in the sample also encode this CDR3. The V gene is TRBV10-1, the J gene TRBJ2-7; D gene uncertain. The CDR3 loop spans 12 amino acids. Germline CDR1 WNHNN, CDR2 SYGVQD (reference sequence). The CDR3 loop reads CASSERDDEQYF. CDR3 DNA: TGTGCCAGCAGTGAAAGGGATGACGAGCAGTACTTC.

There are many counts of this clone. The rearrangement joins TRBV14 to TRBJ2-7; the match to TRBD2 covers 12 bases. This CDR3 is 14 amino acids long. The J segment lost 3 bases and the V segment lost 4 bases, leaving 1 base of the junction unmatched. The germline CDR1 and CDR2 sequences are SGHDN and FVKESK. CDR3: CASSPGLAGYEQYF. As DNA, the CDR3 is TGTGCCAGCAGCCCGGGACTAGCGGGCTACGAGCAGTACTTC.

Turning to this clone: Germline and junction disagree at one end, which may indicate a read error. The gene calls are TRBV20-1 and TRBJ1-2; tentative D call: TRBD1 (5 bases). This CDR3 comprises 12 residues. CDR1 DFQATT and CDR2 SNEGSKA come from the germline V gene (reference sequence). CDR3: CSARWGNYCYTF. CDR3 in DNA: TGCAGTGCTAGGTGGGGGAACTATTGCTACACCTTC.

This clone appeared a few times. V is TRBV6-1 and J is TRBJ1-5, with a weak D call TRBD1 (6 bases). CDR1 is MNHNS and CDR2 is SASEGT in the germline V gene. V was clipped by 1 base and J by 5 bases, with 12 bases between them. The CDR3 is 15 residues long. The chain's CDR3 is CASSEVEGDDQPQHF. CDR3 nucleotides: TGTGCCAGCAGTGAAGTAGAGGGGGACGATCAGCCCCAGCATTTT.

This clone was detected only a few times. The chain has TRBV2 and TRBJ2-7; 10 bases line up with TRBD2. The CDR3 has 14 amino acids. Germline CDR1 is SNHLY and CDR2 is FYNNEI. V lost 5 bases to trimming and J lost 3 bases; unmatched junction nucleotides: 4. The CDR3 nucleotides are TGTGCCAGCAGTTCCGGGACTAGCGTCTACGAGCAGTACTTC. This codes for CASSSGTSVYEQYF.

The V call is TRBV20-1, the J call TRBJ2-1; D is ambiguous. The CDR3 sequence is 10 residues long. Trimming pared 5 bases from V and 8 bases from J, leaving 7 bases between. Germline assignment: CDR1 DFQATT and CDR2 SNEGSKA (reference sequence). CDR3 residues: CSAYSYEQFF. The CDR3 coding sequence is TGCAGTGCTTACTCTTATGAGCAGTTCTTC.

Comment on this clone: Because it lacks the conserved phenylalanine or tryptophan at the end, this CDR3 is likely a read error. This sequence joins TRBV27 and TRBJ2-1; TRBD2 aligns across 15 bases. The CDR3 spans 14 residues. The V segment lost 10 bases and the J segment 10 bases; nucleotides outside the gene matches: 8. The germline gives CDR1 MNHEY, CDR2 SMNVEV (reference sequence). In DNA form, the CDR3 reads TGTGCCACCCGGACTAGCGGGAGGGCGGAGGAGCAGTTCCTC. This translates into CATRTSGRAEEQFL.

The chain uses TRBV20-1 and TRBJ1-1; D may be TRBD1 (5 bases). Between the trimmed V and J ends, which lost 0 bases and 0 bases, there was a span of 14 bases. The germline V gene has CDR1 DFQATT and CDR2 SNEGSKA (reference sequence). This CDR3 is 16 amino acids long. CDR3 protein: CSARDAGKAMNTEAFF. The CDR3 nucleotides read TGCAGTGCTAGAGATGCAGGGAAGGCGATGAACACTGAAGCTTTCTTT.

V and J are TRBV6-2 or TRBV6-3 and TRBJ1-3; tentatively, D is TRBD1 (5 bases). V lost 2 bases and J lost 2, with 10 bases in between. CDR1 and CDR2 (germline): MNHEY, SVGEGT. CDR3 size: 15 residues. CDR3 nucleotide sequence: TGTGCCAGCAGTTACAGGGGAATGCCTGGAAACACCATATATTTT. This sequence encodes CASSYRGMPGNTIYF.

The V and J genes are TRBV7-9 and TRBJ1-6; 7 nucleotides match TRBD1. This CDR3 has 14 amino acids. J gave up 14 bases and V 7 bases, and 14 bases lay outside the gene matches. Germline CDR1 reads SEHNR; CDR2 reads FQNEAQ (reference sequence). The CDR3 DNA sequence: TGTGCCAGCATCTCGAGGCAGGGGGGGGATTCCCTCCACTTT. Translating it yields CASISRQGGDSLHF.

This chain links TRBV20-1 with TRBJ2-3; TRBD1 matches at 9 bases. This CDR3 has 16 residues. Germline CDR1 reads DFQATT; CDR2 reads SNEGSKA (reference sequence). The J segment lost 6 bases and the V segment lost 3 bases, leaving 13 bases of the junction unmatched. The CDR3 sequence: CSASANPGQGRDTQYF. As DNA, the CDR3 is TGCAGTGCTAGCGCCAATCCGGGACAGGGCCGCGATACGCAGTATTTT.

This clone has a count of ten or more. V and J are TRBV24-1 and TRBJ1-2; D not resolved. The V gene's germline CDR1 is KGHDR and CDR2 SFDVKD. The CDR3 consists of 14 residues. Trimming left V 2 bases short and J 4 bases short, with 10 bases between. The CDR3 reads CATSDSGLAYGYTF. The CDR3 region has the DNA TGTGCCACCAGTGATTCCGGATTAGCCTATGGCTACACCTTC.

The chain recombines TRBV13 with TRBJ2-7, with unresolved D. V lost 2 bases and J lost 2, with 10 bases in between. CDR1 and CDR2 (germline): PRHDT, FYEKMQ (reference sequence). The CDR3 length is 14 residues. The CDR3 sequence: CASSLLTGTYEQYF. The CDR3 DNA sequence: TGTGCCAGCAGCTTACTGACCGGTACCTACGAGCAGTACTTC.